This T cell receptor (beta chain) was captured by sequencing in a study of response to subunit inactivated influenza vaccine. Broader study findings: The authors suggested that few new T cells are recruited per seasonal influenza vaccination.

The V end lost 2 bases, the J end lost 2 bases, and 10 bases lay between the germline ends. Germline CDR1 and CDR2: MNHEY and SVGAGI. The CDR3 runs 15 residues. As regards this clonotype: Its antigen is as yet unknown.

TCRdb re-derived calls from the RT-PCR reads in MiXCR, one entry per CDR3 protein. The profile shows around 190,000 distinct CDR3 sequences, around 15% of them singletons. This specimen consisted of CD8+ T cells sorted from PBMCs, obtained roughly 5 days after vaccination. The TCR was taken from a man in his fifties who received an inactivated influenza vaccine. The rearrangement uses TRBV6-5 and TRBJ1-5; D might be TRBD1 (6 bases). DNA of the CDR3: TGTGCCAGCAGTTACAGTAAGGGGGGCAATCAGCCCCAGCATTTT. This encodes CASSYSKGGNQPQHF.